This is a list of T cell receptor beta chains from one sample in a study of identical twins. TCRdb re-analysed the 5' RACE reads in MiXCR, keeping a single row per CDR3 protein. The sample records approximately 620,000 distinct CDR3 sequences, around 8.6% being singletons. The same specimen was also included in a second study, on yellow fever vaccine responses in identical twins.

The sample consisted of PBMCs. These receptors all come from a woman in her late teens or twenties in good health. The CDR3 runs from the conserved cysteine through the conserved F or W. The order of the fields is clone size, V gene, D gene, J gene, CDR3 protein, CDR3 DNA. A D gene is named only where the DNA matches it firmly. Only part of the rows carry a size: once, few, many, or a class if the clone is expanded.

many	TRBV5-5	NA	TRBJ1-6	CASSPTLYNSPLHF	TGTGCCAGCAGCCCGACGCTTTATAATTCACCCCTCCACTTT
NA	TRBV7-2	TRBD1	TRBJ2-1	CASSFDRGIDNEQFF	TGTGCCAGCAGCTTTGACAGGGGAATCGACAATGAGCAGTTCTTC
few	TRBV24-1	NA	TRBJ2-5	CATSLSGAQETQYF	TGTGCCACCAGTCTGTCGGGAGCCCAAGAGACCCAGTACTTC
few	TRBV27	TRBD2	TRBJ2-3	CASSLSSVAGGDYDTQYF	TGTGCCAGCAGTTTATCTTCGGTGGCGGGAGGGGACTACGATACGCAGTATTTT
NA	TRBV15	NA	TRBJ2-1	CATSKTLVDEQFF	TGTGCCACCAGCAAAACACTCGTTGATGAGCAGTTCTTC
many	TRBV5-1	TRBD2	TRBJ2-7	CASRYWTSKDHEQYF	TGCGCCAGCAGGTATTGGACTAGTAAGGACCACGAGCAGTACTTC
NA	TRBV5-1	NA	TRBJ2-1	CASSLGLGLGGGEQFF	TGCGCCAGCAGCTTGGGGTTGGGGTTAGGGGGTGGTGAGCAGTTCTTC
NA	TRBV20-1	NA	TRBJ2-2	CSARDRARKPNTGELFF	TGCAGTGCTAGAGATCGGGCTAGGAAACCGAACACCGGGGAGCTGTTTTTT
NA	TRBV5-4	NA	TRBJ2-7	CASSLEVGRSSYEQYF	TGTGCCAGCAGCTTGGAGGTGGGCAGGAGCTCCTACGAGCAGTACTTC
few	TRBV18	NA	TRBJ2-1	CASSPPRGDNEQFF	TGTGCCAGCTCACCACCGAGAGGGGACAATGAGCAGTTCTTC
NA	TRBV18	NA	TRBJ2-5	CASSPPFDGQETQYF	TGTGCCAGCTCACCGCCATTCGACGGCCAAGAGACCCAGTACTTC
NA	TRBV2	NA	TRBJ2-7	CASIVEDSSSYEQYF	TGTGCCAGCATTGTCGAGGACAGTAGCTCCTACGAGCAGTACTTC